This T cell receptor beta chain comes out of a study of cytomegalovirus exposure and HLA in healthy donors. Study-wide results and limits: High sensitivity and specificity were reportedly achieved when the classifier diagnosed cytomegalovirus status. While the bulk of TCR sequences proved rare, some public TCRs turned up in many donors. CMV antigen specificity was confirmed in vitro for three CMV-associated chains.

Sequencing was performed with immunoSEQ multiplex PCR; in TCRdb, only in-frame clones are kept and a portion is missing. The sample lists under 300,000 clones; 90% were seen once. The study drew the donors from its approximately 110-subject validation cohort, separate from the 666-subject first cohort. As regards this clone: What it binds is unknown.

The ends lost 4 bases at V and 6 bases at J; junction bases unmatched: 17. CDR1 and CDR2 (germline): SGHRS, YFSETQ. The CDR3 consists of 17 residues. Sample: PBMCs. The chain combines TRBV5-1 with TRBJ1-1; 8 nucleotides line up with TRBD1. The receptor's source is a woman between 18 and 29 years old in good health and CMV-seronegative. The DNA of the CDR3 is TGCGCCAGCAGCCCTACAGGGGGTTCATCGATTGGGTCTGAAGCTTTCTTT. The encoded protein is CASSPTGGSSIGSEAFF.